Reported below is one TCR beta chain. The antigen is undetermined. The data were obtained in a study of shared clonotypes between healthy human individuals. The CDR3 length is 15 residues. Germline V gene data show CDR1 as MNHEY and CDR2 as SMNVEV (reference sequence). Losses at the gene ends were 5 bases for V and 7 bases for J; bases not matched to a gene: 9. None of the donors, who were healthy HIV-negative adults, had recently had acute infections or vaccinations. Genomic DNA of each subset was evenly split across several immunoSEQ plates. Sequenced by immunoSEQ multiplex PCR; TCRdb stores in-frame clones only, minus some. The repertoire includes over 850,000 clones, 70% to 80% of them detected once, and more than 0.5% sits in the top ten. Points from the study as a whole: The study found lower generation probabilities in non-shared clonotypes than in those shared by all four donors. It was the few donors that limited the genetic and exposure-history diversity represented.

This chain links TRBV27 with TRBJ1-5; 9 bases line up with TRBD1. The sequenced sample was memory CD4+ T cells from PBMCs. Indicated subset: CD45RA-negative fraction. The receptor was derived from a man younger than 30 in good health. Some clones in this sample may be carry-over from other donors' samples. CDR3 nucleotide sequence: TGTGCCAGCAGTCCCCTAACAGGGGGCGAGCAGCCCCAGCATTTT. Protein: CASSPLTGGEQPQHF.